The source of this T cell receptor beta chain is a study of T cell repertoires and leukemia-associated antigens (dated by TCRdb to about 2019). Regarding the study in general: Each sample yielded about 5.1 to 7 million read pairs and about 3.3 to 5.0 million effective reads, roughly 16 million effective reads overall. The study aimed to identify which antigen a TCR Vbeta21 clone previously found in CML patients recognizes, using in vitro peptide stimulation of healthy T cells.

Note on this clonotype: Its antigen is still unknown. One base away there is no much larger clone; base qualities are not given.

Cut back by 3 bases and 4 bases, the V and J ends lie 9 bases apart. Reading the germline V gene gives CDR1 SGHTA and CDR2 FQGNSA. The CDR3 numbers 13 residues from cysteine through phenylalanine. The kept DNA is CDR3 alone, 39 bases in frame from the first base. CD3+ T cells were first rested overnight at 2.5 million to 3 million cells/mL in RPMI 1640 without fetal bovine serum. MACS immunomagnetic beads were used according to the manufacturer's instructions to isolate CD3+ T cells from PBMCs. TRIzol reagent was used to extract total RNA from the cultured T cells. TCRbeta libraries were amplified from RNA using 5' rapid amplification of cDNA ends (5'RACE). Before sequencing, Qubit, an Agilent instrument, and quantitative PCR were used to check library concentration and integrity. Qualified libraries were sequenced on Illumina HiSeq or MiSeq by a commercial service provider. The authors' pipeline ran thus. TCR sequences in each sample were identified using MiXCR version 1.8.2. For a clone to count as qualified, its CDR3 had to be longer than four amino acids, its nucleotide length had to be in-frame, and the clone could not contain a stop codon. A read containing the complete CDR3 structure was counted as an effective read. RT-PCR with 24 Vbeta primers, GeneScan spectratyping, and Sanger sequencing were used to validate the expanded clones. In-frame beta chains were kept once TCRdb had trimmed the public reads at Q25 with fastp and called clones with MiXCR. Rows are combined by CDR3 protein, so each entry shows the most common genes and DNA. The V and J calls and clone size come from TCRdb's table, not from the authors' own analysis. The sample table holds 14,000 or so distinct CDR3 sequences, of which 35% to 45% were seen once. The top ten clonotypes cover 7.5% to 10% of the sample.

Points the paper makes about the study in general: The four groups showed no significant differences in numbers of Vbeta genes (about 60), Jbeta genes (approximately 15), VDJ rearrangements, or unique CDR3s. Antigen specificity and function of the expanded clones were not tested directly and required further investigation.

The V gene is TRBV7-2 and the J gene is TRBJ2-5, with TRBD2 tentatively as D gene (5 bases match). The receptor was isolated from a female donor in good health. Sequencing used CD3+ T cells sorted from blood and cultured. The bases read TGTGCCAGCAGCTTGAGGGCCGTAGAGACCCAGTACTTC. Protein translation: CASSLRAVETQYF.